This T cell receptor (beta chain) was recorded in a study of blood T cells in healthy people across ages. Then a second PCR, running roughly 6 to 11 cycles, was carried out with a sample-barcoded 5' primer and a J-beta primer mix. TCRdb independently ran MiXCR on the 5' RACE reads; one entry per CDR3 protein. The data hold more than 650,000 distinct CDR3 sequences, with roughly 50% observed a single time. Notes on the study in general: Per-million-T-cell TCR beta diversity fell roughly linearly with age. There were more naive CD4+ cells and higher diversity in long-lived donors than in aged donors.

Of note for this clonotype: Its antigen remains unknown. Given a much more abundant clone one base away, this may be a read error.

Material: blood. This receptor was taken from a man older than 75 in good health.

This CDR3 is CASTSGVAGYEQYF. CDR3 nucleotides: TGTGCCAGTACGTCCGGGGTAGCGGGCTACGAGCAGTACTTC. The chain uses TRBV7-2 and TRBJ2-7; 7 nucleotides line up with TRBD2. Germline lookup yields CDR1 SGHTA and CDR2 FQGNSA. V dropped 9 bases and J dropped 3; count of bases not matched to a gene: 11. The CDR3 totals 14 residues.